This T cell receptor beta chain emerged from a study of cytomegalovirus exposure and HLA in healthy donors. Each donor was healthy, and each was a bone marrow donor. Findings and limits, study-wide: Diagnosis of cytomegalovirus status made by the classifier reportedly showed high specificity and sensitivity. The study had only CMV serostatus as immune exposure information. Highly shared variants forming one cluster were likely a sequencing artifact.

The CDR3 loop spans 15 amino acids. CDR1 MNHEY and CDR2 SMNVEV come from the germline V gene (reference sequence). Trimming removed 3 bases from V and 7 bases from J, with 13 bases in between. Remarks on this clone: As yet, its antigen is unknown.

PCR employed 60 Vbeta and 13 Jbeta primers. Here immunoSEQ multiplex PCR was the method, and the copy in TCRdb shows in-frame clones only, minus some. The sample carries hundreds of thousands of clones, over 65% recorded once. The TCR sequence derives from a woman aged 60 to 75 in good health and CMV-seropositive. Sequencing used PBMCs. The genes are TRBV27 and TRBJ1-6; D unclear. As DNA, the CDR3 is TGTGCCAGCAGTTTGTTTCCCCCATCCAATTCACCCCTCCACTTT. This codes for CASSLFPPSNSPLHF.